This T cell receptor (beta chain) was profiled in a study of T cell repertoires in aging, cancer and after chemotherapy. As for the study in general: Donors were grouped into six age bands spanning 30 or younger through 70 or older. Study-wide points: In each cancer cohort, median generation probability increased across chemotherapy, suggesting thymic output rebounded. Immunological memory after chemotherapy cannot be judged from the repertoire data.

TRB rearrangements spanning V, D and J were amplified using mixed TRB-A/B primers. TCRdb re-called the multiplex PCR reads through MiXCR, storing one row per CDR3 protein. The table shows over 950 distinct CDR3 sequences, with more than 25% occurring only once. By its share, this clonotype is medium-sized (0.01 to 0.1%). Its antigen is still unknown. TCR beta rearrangements were amplified from peripheral blood genomic DNA. The J segment lost 4 bases and the V segment lost 2 bases, leaving 2 bases of the junction unmatched. The CDR3 is 14 amino acids. Looked up from germline, CDR1 is SGHRS and CDR2 is YFSETQ.

The sample comprised blood. This receptor was obtained from a human donor with a solid tumor. The chain is built from TRBV5-1 and TRBJ1-4; 7 bases line up with TRBD1. CDR3 nucleotides: TGCGCCAGCAGCTTCGGACAGGATAATGAAAAACTGTTTTTT. Its translation: CASSFGQDNEKLFF.